Shown below are 4 T cell receptor beta chains from a single sample sequenced in a study of cytomegalovirus exposure and HLA in healthy donors. This PCR relied on a set of 60 Vbeta primers and 13 Jbeta primers. Assay used: immunoSEQ multiplex PCR; TCRdb lists only in-frame clones, some missing. The repertoire holds around 120,000 clones, with approximately 76% as singletons. The sample consisted of PBMCs. Source of these receptors: a man aged 55 to 70 in good health and CMV-seropositive.

V and J are TRBV4-1 and TRBJ2-7; D not resolved. Germline V gives CDR1 MGHRA, CDR2 YSYEKL. This CDR3 is 13 amino acids long. V was pared by 1 base and J by 3 bases, with 7 bases between. CDR3 sequence reads: CASSQAPGYEQYF. CDR3 nucleotide sequence: TGCGCCAGCAGCCAAGCCCCAGGCTACGAGCAGTACTTC.

This clone was counted only a few times. The chain has TRBV9 and TRBJ2-1, with 10 bases identical to TRBD2. There are 15 residues in the CDR3. Germline CDR1 is SGDLS and CDR2 is YYNGEE. The V and J ends lost 6 bases and 8 bases, in that order; junction bases with no gene match: 11. The CDR3 coding sequence is TGTGCCAGCACCCCCAGCGGGAGGGCCAGGGATGAGCAGTTCTTC. Translated, it gives CASTPSGRARDEQFF.

The chain joins TRBV28 to TRBJ1-1, with 7 bases lining up with TRBD1. The CDR3 has 16 amino acids. The trim removed 5 bases at V and 1 base at J, leaving 10 bases unmatched. Germline V gives CDR1 MDHEN, CDR2 SYDVKM. In nucleotides, the CDR3 is TGTGCCAGCAGTACTCCTGCGGGACAGCAGAACACTGAAGCTTTCTTT. This translates into CASSTPAGQQNTEAFF.

V is TRBV11-2 and J is TRBJ2-7; TRBD2 might be the D (6 bases). Germline V gene sequence: CDR1 SGHAT, CDR2 FQNNGV. V was shortened by 6 bases and J by 11 bases, with 20 bases between the two germline ends. The CDR3 is 13 amino acids. The CDR3 DNA reads TGTGCCAGCAGTGCGGGATTAGCGGTAAAGGAGTACTTC. Translated, it gives CASSAGLAVKEYF.